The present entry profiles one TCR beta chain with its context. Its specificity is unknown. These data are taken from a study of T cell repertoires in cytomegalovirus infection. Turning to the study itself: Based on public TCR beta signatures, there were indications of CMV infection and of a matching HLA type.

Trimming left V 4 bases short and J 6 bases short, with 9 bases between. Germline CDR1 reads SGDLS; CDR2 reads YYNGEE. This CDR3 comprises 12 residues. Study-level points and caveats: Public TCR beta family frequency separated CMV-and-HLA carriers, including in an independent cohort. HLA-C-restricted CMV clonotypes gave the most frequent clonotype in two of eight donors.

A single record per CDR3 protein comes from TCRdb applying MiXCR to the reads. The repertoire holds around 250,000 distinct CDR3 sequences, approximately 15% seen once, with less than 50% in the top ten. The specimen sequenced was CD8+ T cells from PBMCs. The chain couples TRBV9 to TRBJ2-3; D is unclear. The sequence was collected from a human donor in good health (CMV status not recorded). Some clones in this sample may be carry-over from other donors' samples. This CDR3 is CASSPRPDTQYF. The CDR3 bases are TGTGCCAGCAGCCCTCGACCTGATACGCAGTATTTT.